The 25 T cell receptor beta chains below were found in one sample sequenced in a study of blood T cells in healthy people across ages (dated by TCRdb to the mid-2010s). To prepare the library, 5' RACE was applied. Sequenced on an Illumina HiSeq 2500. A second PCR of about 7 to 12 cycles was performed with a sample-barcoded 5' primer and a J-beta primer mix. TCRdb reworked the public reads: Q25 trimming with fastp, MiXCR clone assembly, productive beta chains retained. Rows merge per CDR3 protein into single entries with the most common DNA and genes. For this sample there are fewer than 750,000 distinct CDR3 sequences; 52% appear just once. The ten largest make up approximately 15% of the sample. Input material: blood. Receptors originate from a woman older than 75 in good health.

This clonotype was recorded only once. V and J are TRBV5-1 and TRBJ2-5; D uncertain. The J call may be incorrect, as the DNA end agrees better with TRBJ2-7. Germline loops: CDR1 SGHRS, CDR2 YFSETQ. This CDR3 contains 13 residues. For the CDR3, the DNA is TGCGCCAGCCAACAACAGCCCACCCACGAGCAGTACTTC. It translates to CASQQQPTHEQYF.

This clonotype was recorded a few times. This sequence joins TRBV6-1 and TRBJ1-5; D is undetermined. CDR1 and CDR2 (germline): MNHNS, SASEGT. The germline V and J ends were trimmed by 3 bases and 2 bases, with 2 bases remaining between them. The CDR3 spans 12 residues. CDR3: CASSDGNQPQHF. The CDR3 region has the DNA TGTGCCAGCAGTGATGGCAATCAGCCCCAGCATTTT.

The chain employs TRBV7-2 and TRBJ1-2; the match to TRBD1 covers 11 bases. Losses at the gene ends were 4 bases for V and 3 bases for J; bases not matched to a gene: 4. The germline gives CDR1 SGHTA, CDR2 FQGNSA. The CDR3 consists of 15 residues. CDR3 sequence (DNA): TGTGCCAGCAGCTACCGGACAGGGGGCGACTATGGCTACACCTTC. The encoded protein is CASSYRTGGDYGYTF.

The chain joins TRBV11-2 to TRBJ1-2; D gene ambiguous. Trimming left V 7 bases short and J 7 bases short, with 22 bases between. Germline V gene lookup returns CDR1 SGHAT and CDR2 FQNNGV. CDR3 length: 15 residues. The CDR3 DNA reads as TGTGCCAGCACCGGGAGTGCGAGGTTTCGTAGTGGCTACACCTTC. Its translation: CASTGSARFRSGYTF.

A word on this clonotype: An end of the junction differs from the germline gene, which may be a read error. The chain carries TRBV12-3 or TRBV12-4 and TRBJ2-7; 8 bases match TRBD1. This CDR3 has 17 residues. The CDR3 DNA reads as TGTGCCAGCAGTTCTACAATCCCGGGACAGGTCTCCTTCGAGCAGTACTTC. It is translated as CASSSTIPGQVSFEQYF.

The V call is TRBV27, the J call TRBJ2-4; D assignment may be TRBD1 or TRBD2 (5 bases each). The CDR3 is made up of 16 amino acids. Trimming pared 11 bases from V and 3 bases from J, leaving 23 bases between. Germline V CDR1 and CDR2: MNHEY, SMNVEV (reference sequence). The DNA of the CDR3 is TGTGCCGGGAACCGGGACCCTGAAATCCGCAAAAACATTCAGTACTTC. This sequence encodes CAGNRDPEIRKNIQYF.

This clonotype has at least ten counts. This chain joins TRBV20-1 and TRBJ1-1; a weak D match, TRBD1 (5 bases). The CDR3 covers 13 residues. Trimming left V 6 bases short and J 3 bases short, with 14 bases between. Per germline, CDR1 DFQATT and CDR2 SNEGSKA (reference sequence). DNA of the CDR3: TGCAGTGCACGGGGGTCTAGGGACACTGAAGCTTTCTTT. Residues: CSARGSRDTEAFF.

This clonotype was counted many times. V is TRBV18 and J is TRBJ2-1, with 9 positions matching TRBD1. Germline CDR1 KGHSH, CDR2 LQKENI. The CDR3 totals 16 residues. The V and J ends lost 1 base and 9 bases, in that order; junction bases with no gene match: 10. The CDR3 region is CASSPQGQGTYGEQFF. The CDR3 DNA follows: TGTGCCAGCTCACCACAAGGACAGGGGACATACGGTGAGCAGTTCTTC.

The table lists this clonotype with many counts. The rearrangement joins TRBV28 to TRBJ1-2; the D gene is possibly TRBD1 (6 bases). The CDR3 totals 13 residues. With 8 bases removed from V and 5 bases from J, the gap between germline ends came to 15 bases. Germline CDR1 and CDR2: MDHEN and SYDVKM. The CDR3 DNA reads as TGTGCCAGCCGCCAACAGGGAAGGTATGGCTACACCTTC. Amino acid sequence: CASRQQGRYGYTF.

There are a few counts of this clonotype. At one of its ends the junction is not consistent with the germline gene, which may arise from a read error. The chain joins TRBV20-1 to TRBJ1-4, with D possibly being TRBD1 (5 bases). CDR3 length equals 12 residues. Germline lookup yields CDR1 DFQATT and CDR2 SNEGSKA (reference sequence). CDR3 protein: CSAPGRNERLFF. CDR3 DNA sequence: TGCAGTGCTCCGGGGCGCAATGAAAGACTGTTTTTT.

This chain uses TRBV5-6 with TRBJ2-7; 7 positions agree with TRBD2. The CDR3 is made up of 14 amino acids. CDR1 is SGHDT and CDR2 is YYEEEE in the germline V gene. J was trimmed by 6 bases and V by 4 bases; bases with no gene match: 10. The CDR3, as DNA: TGTGCCAGCAGCAGGGGACTACCCTCATCCGAGCAGTACTTC. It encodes CASSRGLPSSEQYF. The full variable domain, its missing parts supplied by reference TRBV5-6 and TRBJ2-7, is DAGVTQSPTHLIKTRGQQVTLRCSPKSGHDTVSWYQQALGQGPQFIFQYYEEEERQRGNFPDRFSGHQFPNYSSELNVNALLLGDSALYLCASSRGLPSSEQYFGPGTRLTVT.

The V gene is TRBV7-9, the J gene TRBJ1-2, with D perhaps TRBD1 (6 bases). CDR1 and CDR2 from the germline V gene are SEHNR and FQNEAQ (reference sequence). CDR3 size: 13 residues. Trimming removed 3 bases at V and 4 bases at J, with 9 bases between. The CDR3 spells CASSFGTSYGYTF. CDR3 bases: TGTGCCAGCAGCTTCGGGACAAGCTATGGCTACACCTTC. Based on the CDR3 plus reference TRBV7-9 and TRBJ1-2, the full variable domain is DTGVSQNPRHKITKRGQNVTFRCDPISEHNRLYWYRQTLGQGPEFLTYFQNEAQLEKSRLLSDRFSAERPKGSFSTLEIQRTEQGDSAMYLCASSFGTSYGYTFGSGTRLTVV.

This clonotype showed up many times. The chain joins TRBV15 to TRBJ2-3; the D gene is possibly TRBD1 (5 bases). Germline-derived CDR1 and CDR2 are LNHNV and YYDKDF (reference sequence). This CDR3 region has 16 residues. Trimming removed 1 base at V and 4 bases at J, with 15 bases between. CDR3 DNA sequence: TGTGCCACCAGCAGAGGTTTCGGGTGGGGCGCAGATACGCAGTATTTT. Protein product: CATSRGFGWGADTQYF. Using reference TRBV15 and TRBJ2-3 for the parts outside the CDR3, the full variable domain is DAMVIQNPRYQVTQFGKPVTLSCSQTLNHNVMYWYQQKSSQAPKLLFHYYDKDFNNEADTPDNFQSRRPNTSFCFLDIRSPGLGDTAMYLCATSRGFGWGADTQYFGPGTRLTVL.

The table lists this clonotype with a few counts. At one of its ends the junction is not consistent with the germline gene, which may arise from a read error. The CDR3 spells CASGQRTPIGSYNEQFF. The CDR3 coding sequence is TGTGCCAGCGGCCAGAGGACCCCAATCGGCTCCTACAATGAGCAGTTCTTC. V usage is TRBV14 and J usage is TRBJ2-1; D gene ambiguous. Germline lookup yields CDR1 SGHDN and CDR2 FVKESK. The CDR3 runs to 17 residues.

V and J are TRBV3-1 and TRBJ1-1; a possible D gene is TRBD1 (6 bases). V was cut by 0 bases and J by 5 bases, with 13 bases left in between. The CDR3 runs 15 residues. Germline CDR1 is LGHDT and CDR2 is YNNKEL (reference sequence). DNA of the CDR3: TGTGCCAGCAGCCAAGAAGTAGCAGGGGATACTGAAGCTTTCTTT. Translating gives CASSQEVAGDTEAFF.

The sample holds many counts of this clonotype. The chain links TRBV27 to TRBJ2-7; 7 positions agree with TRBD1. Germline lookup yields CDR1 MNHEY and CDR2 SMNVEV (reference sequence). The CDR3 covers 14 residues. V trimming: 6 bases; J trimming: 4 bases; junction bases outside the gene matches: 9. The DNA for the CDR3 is TGTGCCAGCAGCGACAGGGTCGGGGTTTACGAGCAGTACTTC. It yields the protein CASSDRVGVYEQYF.

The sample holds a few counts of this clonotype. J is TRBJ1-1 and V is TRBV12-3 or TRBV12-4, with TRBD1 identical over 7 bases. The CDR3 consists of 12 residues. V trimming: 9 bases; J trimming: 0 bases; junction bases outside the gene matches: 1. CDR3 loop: CASDRVNTEAFF. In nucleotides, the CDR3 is TGTGCCAGTGACAGGGTGAACACTGAAGCTTTCTTT.

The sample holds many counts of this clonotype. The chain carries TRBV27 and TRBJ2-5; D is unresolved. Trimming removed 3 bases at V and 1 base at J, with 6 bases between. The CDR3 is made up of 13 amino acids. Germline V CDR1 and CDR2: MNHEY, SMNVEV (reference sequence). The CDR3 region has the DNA TGTGCCAGCAGTTTTAGAAGCCAAGAGACCCAGTACTTC. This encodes CASSFRSQETQYF.

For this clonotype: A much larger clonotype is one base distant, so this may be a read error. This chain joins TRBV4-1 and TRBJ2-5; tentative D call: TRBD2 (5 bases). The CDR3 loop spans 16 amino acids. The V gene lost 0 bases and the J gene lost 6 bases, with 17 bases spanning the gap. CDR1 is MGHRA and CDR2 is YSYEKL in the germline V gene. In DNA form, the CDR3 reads TGCGCCAGCAGCCAAGATGAATGGCGGGTCATGAAGACCCAGTACTTC. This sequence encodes CASSQDEWRVMKTQYF.

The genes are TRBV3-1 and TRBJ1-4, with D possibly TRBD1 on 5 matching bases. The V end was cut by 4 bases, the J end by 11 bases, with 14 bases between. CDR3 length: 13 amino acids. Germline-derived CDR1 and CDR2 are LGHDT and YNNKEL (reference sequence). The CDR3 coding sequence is TGTGCCAGCAGCCGAAGTAAGGGGATGAAACTGTTTTTT. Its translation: CASSRSKGMKLFF. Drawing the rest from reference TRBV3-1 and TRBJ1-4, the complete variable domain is DTAVSQTPKYLVTQMGNDKSIKCEQNLGHDTMYWYKQDSKKFLKIMFSYNNKELIINETVPNRFSPKSPDKAHLNLHINSLELGDSAVYFCASSRSKGMKLFFGSGTQLSVL.

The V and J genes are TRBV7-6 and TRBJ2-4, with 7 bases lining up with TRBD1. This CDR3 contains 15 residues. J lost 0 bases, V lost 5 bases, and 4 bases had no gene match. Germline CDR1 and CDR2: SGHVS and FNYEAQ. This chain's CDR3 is CASSPRGPAKNIQYF. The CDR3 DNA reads TGTGCCAGCAGCCCGAGGGGGCCAGCCAAAAACATTCAGTACTTC.

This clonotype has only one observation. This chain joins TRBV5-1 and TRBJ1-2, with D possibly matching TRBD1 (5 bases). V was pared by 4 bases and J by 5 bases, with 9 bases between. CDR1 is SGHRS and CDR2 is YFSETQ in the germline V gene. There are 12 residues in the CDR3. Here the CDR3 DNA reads TGCGCCAGCAGCAACGAGGGGTATGGCTACACCTTC. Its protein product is CASSNEGYGYTF.

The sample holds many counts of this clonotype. The CDR3 loop is CASSPNYYGYTF. For the CDR3, the DNA is TGTGCCAGCAGCCCCAATTACTATGGCTACACCTTC. V is TRBV14 and J is TRBJ1-2, with D unclear. CDR1 is SGHDN, CDR2 FVKESK, per germline. V shed 4 bases and J shed 3 bases, with 6 bases lying between them. The CDR3 length is 12 residues.

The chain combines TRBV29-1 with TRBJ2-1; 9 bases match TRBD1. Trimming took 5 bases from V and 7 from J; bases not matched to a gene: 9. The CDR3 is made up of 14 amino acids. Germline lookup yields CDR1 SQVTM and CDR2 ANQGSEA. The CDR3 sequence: CSVQDRGLWNEQFF. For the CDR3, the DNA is TGCAGCGTTCAGGACAGGGGTTTGTGGAATGAGCAGTTCTTC.

In DNA, the CDR3 is TGTGCCAGCAGTTTCAGGGTAGGTCAGCCCCAGCATTTT. Translation gives CASSFRVGQPQHF. This chain connects TRBV12-3 or TRBV12-4 to TRBJ1-5; TRBD1 is a possible D gene (5 bases). V was trimmed by 3 bases and J by 6 bases, leaving 9 bases between them. The CDR3 sequence is 13 residues long.